This is a list of T cell receptor beta chains from one sample in a study of OX40 agonist ivuxolimab in advanced cancers. Assay used: immunoSEQ multiplex PCR; TCRdb lists only in-frame clones, some missing. The sample records 70,000 or so clones, roughly nine tenths being singletons. The material sequenced was CD4+ or CD8+ T cells sorted from blood, taken in a trial of the OX40 agonist ivuxolimab. The receptors were gathered from an adult with an advanced solid tumor such as melanoma, head and neck, liver or kidney cancer. Both conserved end residues are part of each CDR3. A D gene is named only where the DNA matches it firmly. Clone size is not always given. Where it is, it says once, few, many or a class for expanded clones.

J	V	size	D	CDR3	DNA
TRBJ1-1	TRBV27	.	.	CASGPLGSEAFF	TGTGCCAGCGGGCCCCTAGGTAGCGAAGCTTTCTTT
TRBJ2-2	TRBV27	.	.	CAISKGGELFF	TGTGCCATCAGTAAGGGCGGGGAGCTGTTTTTT
TRBJ2-1	TRBV6-5	.	TRBD2	CASSYGGAYNEQFF	TGTGCCAGCAGTTACGGGGGGGCCTACAATGAGCAGTTCTTC
TRBJ1-6	TRBV6-4	.	TRBD1	CARQGRRASPLHF	TGTGCCAGACAGGGGAGAAGGGCATCACCCCTCCACTTT
TRBJ1-2	TRBV9	.	TRBD1	CASSAYQGDDGYTF	TGTGCCAGCAGCGCCTACCAGGGGGACGATGGCTACACCTTC
TRBJ1-1	TRBV4-3	.	.	CASSQTHGTYTEAFF	TGCGCCAGCAGCCAGACTCATGGTACCTACACTGAAGCTTTCTTT
TRBJ2-3	TRBV7-6	.	TRBD2	CASSSAGGPTTDTQYF	TGTGCCAGCAGCTCGGCGGGGGGCCCTACCACAGATACGCAGTATTTT
TRBJ1-1	TRBV6-6	.	.	CASKGPEAFF	TGTGCCAGCAAGGGTCCTGAAGCTTTCTTT
TRBJ2-3	TRBV9	.	.	CASSARIVEGGRGRTDTQYF	TGTGCCAGCAGCGCGCGAATCGTAGAGGGGGGCAGGGGACGCACAGATACGCAGTATTTT
TRBJ2-7	TRBV25-1	once	.	CASSEWGVTYEQYF	TGTGCCAGCAGTGAATGGGGGGTTACCTACGAGCAGTACTTC
TRBJ2-5	TRBV27	.	TRBD2	CASNPPGGETQYF	TGTGCCAGCAACCCGCCCGGGGGGGAGACCCAGTACTTC
TRBJ1-2	TRBV5-4	.	.	CASSFFGGEDYTF	TGTGCCAGCAGCTTCTTTGGGGGCGAAGACTACACCTTC
TRBJ2-7	TRBV14	.	.	CASSPGHLEQYF	TGTGCCAGCAGCCCCGGCCATCTCGAGCAGTACTTC
TRBJ2-5	TRBV7-9	once	TRBD2	CASSPRRGEETQYF	TGTGCCAGCAGCCCACGCCGGGGGGAAGAGACCCAGTACTTC
TRBJ1-5	TRBV19	.	.	CASSIRGDQPQHF	TGTGCCAGTAGTATACGGGGGGATCAGCCCCAGCATTTT
TRBJ2-3	TRBV28	.	TRBD2	CASFTRAGVSTDTQYF	TGTGCCAGCTTTACTAGGGCGGGGGTTAGCACAGATACGCAGTATTTT
TRBJ1-2	TRBV6-4	.	TRBD1	CASTAGTGGFGYTF	TGTGCCAGCACAGCCGGGACAGGGGGCTTTGGCTACACCTTC
TRBJ2-7	TRBV19	.	.	CASSRDGLVNEQYF	TGTGCCAGTAGCAGGGACGGATTGGTGAACGAGCAGTACTTC
TRBJ1-2	TRBV6-1	.	TRBD1	CASSERDRGLANYGYTF	TGTGCCAGCAGTGAGCGGGACAGGGGGCTAGCTAACTATGGCTACACCTTC
TRBJ1-1	TRBV19	.	.	CATNEGAEAFF	TGTGCCACAAACGAGGGGGCTGAAGCTTTCTTT
TRBJ1-2	TRBV11-2	.	.	CASSSESQRGSNYGYTF	TGTGCCAGCAGCTCCGAGTCACAACGGGGATCTAACTATGGCTACACCTTC
TRBJ1-2	TRBV5-1	.	.	CASSLAGEIYGYTF	TGCGCCAGCAGCTTGGCCGGCGAAATCTATGGCTACACCTTC
TRBJ2-3	TRBV10-2	.	TRBD2	CASGTSADTQYF	TGCGCCAGCGGGACTAGCGCAGATACGCAGTATTTT
TRBJ1-4	TRBV15	.	.	CATSRDRLWTGDEKLFF	TGTGCCACCAGCAGAGATAGACTCTGGACCGGTGATGAAAAACTGTTTTTT
TRBJ2-7	TRBV5-1	.	.	CASSLGQEQYF	TGCGCCAGCAGCTTGGGCCAGGAGCAGTACTTC
TRBJ1-5	TRBV19	.	.	CASTPGGQPQHF	TGTGCCAGTACCCCCGGGGGTCAGCCCCAGCATTTT
TRBJ2-7	TRBV5-1	.	TRBD2	CASSLTSGGADEQYF	TGCGCCAGCAGCTTGACTAGCGGGGGGGCGGACGAGCAGTACTTC
TRBJ1-2	TRBV14	.	TRBD1	CASSQDFRTGYYGYTF	TGTGCCAGCAGCCAAGATTTCAGGACAGGGTACTATGGCTACACCTTC
TRBJ1-2	TRBV10-2	.	.	CASRDNNYGYTF	TGCGCCAGCAGGGACAATAACTATGGCTACACCTTC
TRBJ2-2	TRBV21-1	.	.	CASTVEGGPSYHTGELFF	TGTGCCAGTACCGTGGAAGGGGGCCCATCCTATCACACCGGGGAGCTGTTTTTT
TRBJ1-1	TRBV4-1	few	.	CASSQEGTANTEAFF	TGCGCCAGCAGCCAAGAGGGTACAGCGAACACTGAAGCTTTCTTT
TRBJ2-3	TRBV5-8	.	TRBD1	CASSFDRDRVPTDTQYF	TGTGCCAGCAGCTTCGACCGGGACAGGGTCCCCACAGATACGCAGTATTTT
TRBJ1-4	TRBV2	.	.	CASMLGYANEKLFF	TGTGCCAGCATGTTAGGGTATGCTAATGAAAAACTGTTTTTT
TRBJ1-1	TRBV18	.	.	CASSPISGTPEAFF	TGTGCCAGCTCACCAATTTCAGGGACTCCTGAAGCTTTCTTT
TRBJ2-5	TRBV9	.	TRBD2	CASSSLTSLGTQYF	TGTGCCAGCAGCTCTCTGACTAGCCTCGGGACCCAGTACTTC
TRBJ1-2	TRBV18	.	TRBD1	CASSPFGTDANYGYTF	TGTGCCAGCTCACCATTTGGGACAGACGCTAACTATGGCTACACCTTC
TRBJ2-1	TRBV27	.	TRBD2	CASSLSPSGGKNEQFF	TGTGCCAGCAGTTTAAGCCCCAGCGGGGGGAAGAATGAGCAGTTCTTC
TRBJ1-5	TRBV2	.	.	CASSDSNPRDNQPQHF	TGTGCCAGCAGTGATTCTAACCCCCGGGACAATCAGCCCCAGCATTTT
TRBJ2-7	TRBV11-3	.	.	CASSAKLGPSYEQYF	TGTGCCAGCAGCGCTAAGTTGGGACCATCCTACGAGCAGTACTTC
TRBJ2-5	TRBV6-5	.	TRBD2	CASSPGLAGEGTQYF	TGTGCCAGCAGCCCGGGACTAGCGGGGGAGGGGACCCAGTACTTC
TRBJ2-7	TRBV9	.	TRBD1	CASSTLTGADEQYF	TGTGCCAGCAGCACCTTGACAGGGGCGGACGAGCAGTACTTC